Described below is a single T cell receptor beta chain sequence and its context. This clonotype was counted many times. The antigen it recognizes is unknown. No much larger clone is present one base from it, and per-base qualities are unavailable. The data were produced on an Illumina HiSeq 2500. Quantitative 5'-RACE with molecular barcodes was used to prepare TCR beta libraries. The published analysis was carried out like this. Disease-linked TCR variants were identified with a new computational method built on a probabilistic model of VDJ rearrangement. TCRdb took the public reads, trimmed them with fastp at Q25, ran MiXCR for clone calling and kept in-frame beta chains. Each record represents a unique CDR3 protein, reported with the most common genes and DNA among its rows. TCRdb assigned the V and J calls; the authors' analysis was not used. A total of 200,000 to 300,000 distinct CDR3 sequences appear in this sample, about 11% of them only once. 2.6% of the sample lies in the top ten.

The data are from a study of CD8 T cells in ankylosing spondylitis (dated by TCRdb to about 2017). Regarding the complete study: The study set out to find disease-linked TCR variants by profiling T cell receptor beta repertoires in ankylosing spondylitis patients and healthy donors. The whole study cohort included 90 to 120 healthy donors and 25 ankylosing spondylitis patients. Samples of peripheral blood were taken, and for ankylosing spondylitis patients, synovial fluid was collected as well.

From the cysteine up to the phenylalanine, the CDR3 has a length of 14 residues. The read is trimmed to its CDR3 DNA, 42 bases read in frame from base 1. Between the V and J ends, shortened by 6 bases and 5 bases respectively, the junction contains 16 bases. Looking up the germline V gene yields CDR1 SNHLY and CDR2 FYNNEI. Findings and caveats that apply to the study as a whole: Significant enrichment of the disease-linked clones was reported in matched synovial fluid samples from ankylosing spondylitis patients. Some TCR beta motif variants had previously been reported in synovial fluid and blood of reactive arthritis patients, which suggested common disease-initiation mechanisms. A TCR beta motif made up of under ten highly homologous amino acid variants appeared to be characteristic of blood from ankylosing spondylitis patients. In peripheral blood, the disease-linked clones were found at relatively low frequencies and had a CD8+ phenotype.

This sequence originates from a male donor with ankylosing spondylitis or in good health (not recorded which). The sample taken for sequencing was blood, either unsorted or a sorted T cell fraction (not recorded which). The chain links TRBV2 with TRBJ1-2; a tentative D match to TRBD1 spans 5 bases. The CDR3 in this case is CASRTTVNPYGYTF. The nucleotides are TGTGCCAGCAGAACGACAGTAAACCCTTATGGCTACACCTTC.